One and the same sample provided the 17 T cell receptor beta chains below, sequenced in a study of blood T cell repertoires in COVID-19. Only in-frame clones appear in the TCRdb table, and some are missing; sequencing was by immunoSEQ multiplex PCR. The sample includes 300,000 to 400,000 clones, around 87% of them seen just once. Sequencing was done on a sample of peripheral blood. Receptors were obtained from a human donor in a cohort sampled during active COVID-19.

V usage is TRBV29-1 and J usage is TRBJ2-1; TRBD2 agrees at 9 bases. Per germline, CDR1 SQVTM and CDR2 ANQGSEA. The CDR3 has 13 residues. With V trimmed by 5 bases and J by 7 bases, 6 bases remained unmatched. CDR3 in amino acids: CSVRSSGKNEQFF. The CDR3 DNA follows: TGCAGCGTTCGGTCTAGCGGGAAGAATGAGCAGTTCTTC.

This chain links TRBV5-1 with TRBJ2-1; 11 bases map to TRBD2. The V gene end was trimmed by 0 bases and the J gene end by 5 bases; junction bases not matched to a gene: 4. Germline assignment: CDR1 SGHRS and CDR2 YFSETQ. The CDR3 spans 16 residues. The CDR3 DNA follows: TGCGCCAGCAGCTTGGCCGCTAGCGGGGGGAACAATGAGCAGTTCTTC. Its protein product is CASSLAASGGNNEQFF.

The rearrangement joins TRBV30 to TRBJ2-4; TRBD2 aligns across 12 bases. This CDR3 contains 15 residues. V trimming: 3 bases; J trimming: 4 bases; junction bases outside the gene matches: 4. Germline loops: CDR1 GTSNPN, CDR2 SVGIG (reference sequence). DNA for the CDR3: TGTGCCTGGAGGCCCGGACTAGCGGGGAAAAACATTCAGTACTTC. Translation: CAWRPGLAGKNIQYF.

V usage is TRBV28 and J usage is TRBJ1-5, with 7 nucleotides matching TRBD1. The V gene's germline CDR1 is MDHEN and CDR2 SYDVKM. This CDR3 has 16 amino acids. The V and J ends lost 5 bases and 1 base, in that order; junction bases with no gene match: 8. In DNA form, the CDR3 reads TGTGCCAGCAGTCCTCGGACAGGCGGGAGCAATCAGCCCCAGCATTTT. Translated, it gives CASSPRTGGSNQPQHF.

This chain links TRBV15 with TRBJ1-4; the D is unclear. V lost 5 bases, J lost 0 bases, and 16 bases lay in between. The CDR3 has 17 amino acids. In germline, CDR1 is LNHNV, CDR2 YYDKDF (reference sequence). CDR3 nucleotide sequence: TGTGCCACCAGCCGACGGCCAGGAGGCCCAACTAATGAAAAACTGTTTTTT. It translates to CATSRRPGGPTNEKLFF.

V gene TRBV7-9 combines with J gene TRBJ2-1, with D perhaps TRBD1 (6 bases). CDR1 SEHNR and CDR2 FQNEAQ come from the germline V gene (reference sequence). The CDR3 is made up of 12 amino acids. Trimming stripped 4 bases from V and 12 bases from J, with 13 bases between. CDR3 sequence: CASSSRGKAQFF. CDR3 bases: TGTGCCAGCAGCTCCAGGGGTAAGGCGCAGTTCTTC.

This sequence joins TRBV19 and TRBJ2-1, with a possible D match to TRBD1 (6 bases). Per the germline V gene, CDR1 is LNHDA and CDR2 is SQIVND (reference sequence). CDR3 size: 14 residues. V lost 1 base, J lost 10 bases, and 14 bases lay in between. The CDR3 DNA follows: TGTGCCAGTAGTATAGTCGCTCGGACAGCCGAGCAGTTCTTC. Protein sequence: CASSIVARTAEQFF.

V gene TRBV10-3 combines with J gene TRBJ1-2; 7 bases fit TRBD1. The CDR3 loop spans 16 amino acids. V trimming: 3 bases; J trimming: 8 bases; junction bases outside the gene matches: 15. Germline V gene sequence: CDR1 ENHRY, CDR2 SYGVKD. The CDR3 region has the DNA TGTGCCATCAGTGAACGCCTCTTCGCAGGGGGTGAAGGCTACACCTTC. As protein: CAISERLFAGGEGYTF.

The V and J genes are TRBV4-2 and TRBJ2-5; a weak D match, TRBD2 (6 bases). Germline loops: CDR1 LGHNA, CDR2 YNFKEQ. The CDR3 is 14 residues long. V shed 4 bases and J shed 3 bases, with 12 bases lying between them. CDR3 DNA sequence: TGTGCCAGCAGCCTAAACGGAGGGGAAGAGACCCAGTACTTC. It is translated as CASSLNGGEETQYF.

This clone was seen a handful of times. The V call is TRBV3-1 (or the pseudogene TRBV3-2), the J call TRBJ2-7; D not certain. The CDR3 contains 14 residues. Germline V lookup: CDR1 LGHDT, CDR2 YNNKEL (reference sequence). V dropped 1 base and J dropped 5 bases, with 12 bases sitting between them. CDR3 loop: CASSQASRVHEQYF. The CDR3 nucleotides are TGTGCCAGCAGCCAAGCCTCTCGGGTCCACGAGCAGTACTTC.

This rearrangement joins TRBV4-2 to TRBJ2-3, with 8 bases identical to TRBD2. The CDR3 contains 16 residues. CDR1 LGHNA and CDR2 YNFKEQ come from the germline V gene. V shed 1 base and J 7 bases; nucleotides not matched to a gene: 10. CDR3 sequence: CASSQVGRGAPNTQYF. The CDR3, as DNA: TGTGCCAGCAGCCAAGTGGGGCGGGGGGCCCCCAATACGCAGTATTTT.

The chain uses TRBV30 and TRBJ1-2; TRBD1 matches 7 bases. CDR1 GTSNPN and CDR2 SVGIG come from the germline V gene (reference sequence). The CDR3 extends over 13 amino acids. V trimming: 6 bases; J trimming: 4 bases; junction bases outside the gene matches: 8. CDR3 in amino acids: CACSLGQVYGYTF. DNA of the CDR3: TGTGCCTGCTCCCTCGGACAGGTCTATGGCTACACCTTC. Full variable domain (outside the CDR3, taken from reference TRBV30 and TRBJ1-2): SQTIHQWPATLVQPVGSPLSLECTVEGTSNPNLYWYRQAAGRGLQLLFYSVGIGQISSEVPQNLSASRPQDRQFILSSKKLLLSDSGFYLCACSLGQVYGYTFGSGTRLTVV.

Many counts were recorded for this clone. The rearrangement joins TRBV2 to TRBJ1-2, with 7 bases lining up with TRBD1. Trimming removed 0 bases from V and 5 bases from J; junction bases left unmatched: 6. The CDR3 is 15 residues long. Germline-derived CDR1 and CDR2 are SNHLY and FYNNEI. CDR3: CASSEARQGGYGYTF. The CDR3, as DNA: TGTGCCAGCAGTGAAGCCCGACAGGGCGGGTATGGCTACACCTTC.

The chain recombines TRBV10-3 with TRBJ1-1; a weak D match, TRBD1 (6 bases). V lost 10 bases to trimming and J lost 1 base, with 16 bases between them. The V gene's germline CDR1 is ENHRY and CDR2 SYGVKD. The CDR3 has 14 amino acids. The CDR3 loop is CATGGGGPNTEAFF. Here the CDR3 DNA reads TGTGCCACCGGTGGGGGGGGGCCGAACACTGAAGCTTTCTTT.

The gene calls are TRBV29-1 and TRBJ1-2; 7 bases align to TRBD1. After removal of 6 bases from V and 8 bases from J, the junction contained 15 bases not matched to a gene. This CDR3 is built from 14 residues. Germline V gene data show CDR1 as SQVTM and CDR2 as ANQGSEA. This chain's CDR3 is CSVGPTGRTEGYTF. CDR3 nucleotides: TGCAGCGTGGGACCGACAGGGAGGACGGAAGGCTACACCTTC.

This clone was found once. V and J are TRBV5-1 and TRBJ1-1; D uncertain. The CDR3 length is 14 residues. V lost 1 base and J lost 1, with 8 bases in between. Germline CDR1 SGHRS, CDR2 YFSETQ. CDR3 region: CASSLPPENTEAFF. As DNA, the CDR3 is TGCGCCAGCAGCTTGCCGCCAGAGAACACTGAAGCTTTCTTT.

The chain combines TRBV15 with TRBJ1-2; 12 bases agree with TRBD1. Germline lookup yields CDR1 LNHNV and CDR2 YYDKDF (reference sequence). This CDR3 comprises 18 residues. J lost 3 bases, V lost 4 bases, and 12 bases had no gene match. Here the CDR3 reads CATSITRDRGRRDYGYTF. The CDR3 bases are TGTGCCACCAGCATTACCCGGGACAGGGGGCGCCGGGACTATGGCTACACCTTC.